Following are 10 T cell receptor beta chains from one sample sequenced in a study of T cells after yellow fever vaccination. A single record per CDR3 protein comes from TCRdb applying MiXCR to the 5' RACE reads. The sample includes 40,000 to 55,000 distinct CDR3 sequences, 6% to 8.5% of them seen just once. The specimen comprised CD8+ T cells not binding an NS4B(214-222) dextramer, sorted from PBMCs, sampled about 49 days after the first yellow fever vaccination. The receptors were sampled from a man aged 18 to 30 who received the YFV17D yellow fever vaccine.

The CDR3 sequence is CASSLAIREDEQFF. Here the CDR3 DNA reads TGTGCCAGCAGCTTAGCGATCAGGGAGGATGAGCAGTTCTTC. V usage is TRBV7-2 and J usage is TRBJ2-1; D possibly corresponds to TRBD2 (6 bases). Trimming removed 0 bases from V and 8 bases from J, with 11 bases in between. The CDR3 sequence is 14 residues long. CDR1 is SGHTA and CDR2 is FQGNSA in the germline V gene.

V usage is TRBV7-2 and J usage is TRBJ1-6, with D uncertain. The CDR3 consists of 14 residues. V was pared by 8 bases and J by 0 bases, with 8 bases between. Germline-derived CDR1 and CDR2 are SGHTA and FQGNSA. CDR3 coding DNA: TGTGCCAGCGTAGGGAGCTCCTATAATTCACCCCTCCACTTT. Residues: CASVGSSYNSPLHF.

The chain couples TRBV5-5 to TRBJ2-1, with D unclear. CDR3 length: 14 residues. Germline CDR1 and CDR2: SGHKS and YYEKEE (reference sequence). Trimming left V 0 bases short and J 4 bases short, with 8 bases between. Here the CDR3 reads CASSLAAAYNEQFF. In DNA form, the CDR3 reads TGTGCCAGCAGCTTGGCGGCAGCGTACAATGAGCAGTTCTTC.

This clonotype is a singleton in its sample. A much larger clone lies a single base off, so this may be a read error. The rearrangement joins TRBV6-5 to TRBJ2-6; 8 bases fit TRBD1. The CDR3 totals 17 residues. Germline V gene data show CDR1 as MNHEY and CDR2 as SVGAGI. CDR3 loop: CSSSYLTGDSGANVLTF. The DNA of the CDR3 is TGTTCCAGCAGTTACTTGACAGGGGACTCTGGGGCCAACGTCCTGACTTTC.

This clonotype was counted only a few times. The rearrangement uses TRBV24-1 and TRBJ2-2; no clear D. CDR1 and CDR2 from the germline V gene are KGHDR and SFDVKD. The CDR3 length is 13 residues. V gave up 5 bases and J gave up 6 bases, with 9 bases separating them. CDR3 in DNA: TGTGCCACCAGTGGCGCGACGGCCGGGGAGCTGTTTTTT. Encoded protein: CATSGATAGELFF.

This clonotype was counted ten times or more. CDR3 in DNA: TGCGCCAGCAGCCCAAGACAAGGGAACACTGAAGCTTTCTTT. It yields the protein CASSPRQGNTEAFF. This chain links TRBV4-1 with TRBJ1-1; D gene uncertain. V lost 4 bases, J lost 1 base, and 10 bases lay in between. Per germline, CDR1 MGHRA and CDR2 YSYEKL. CDR3 size: 14 residues.

In its sample, this clonotype was seen a few times. This chain links TRBV20-1 with TRBJ2-1; 12 bases fit TRBD2. Germline V CDR1 and CDR2: DFQATT, SNEGSKA (reference sequence). This CDR3 contains 16 residues. V shed 5 bases, J shed 3 bases, and the junction held 8 bases outside the gene matches. The CDR3 protein is CSAPPRTSGDYNEQFF. In nucleotides, the CDR3 is TGCAGTGCTCCTCCAAGGACTAGCGGGGACTACAATGAGCAGTTCTTC.

This clonotype showed up just a few times. V and J are TRBV4-1 and TRBJ1-5, with TRBD1 as a possible D gene (5 bases). The CDR3 length is 15 residues. The V end lost 4 bases, the J end lost 1 base, and 11 bases lay between the germline ends. In germline, CDR1 is MGHRA, CDR2 YSYEKL. CDR3 amino acids: CASSPGPGSNQPQHF. CDR3 nucleotides: TGCGCCAGCAGCCCGGGACCTGGAAGCAATCAGCCCCAGCATTTT.

The rearrangement links TRBV6-2 or TRBV6-3 to TRBJ2-7; 7 bases align to TRBD1. The CDR3 has 16 amino acids. From germline, CDR1 is MNHEY and CDR2 SVGEGT. J gave up 3 bases and V 2 bases, and 10 bases lay outside the gene matches. As DNA, the CDR3 is TGTGCCAGCAGTTACGGGCCGGGGACAGTAGTCTACGAGCAGTACGTC. Translation: CASSYGPGTVVYEQYV.

The DNA of the CDR3 is TGCGCCAGCAGCTTGGCCGGGACAGGGCCGTATTTT. It encodes CASSLAGTGPYF. The gene calls are TRBV5-1 and TRBJ2-3; 9 bases are a match to TRBD1. Trimming took 0 bases from V and 14 from J; bases not matched to a gene: 4. The CDR3 is made up of 12 amino acids. Germline V gives CDR1 SGHRS, CDR2 YFSETQ. The entire variable domain, with the rest obtained from reference TRBV5-1 and TRBJ2-3, is as follows: KAGVTQTPRYLIKTRGQQVTLSCSPISGHRSVSWYQQTPGQGLQFLFEYFSETQRNKGNFPGRFSGRQFSNSRSEMNVSTLELGDSALYLCASSLAGTGPYFGPGTRLTVL.